This entry concerns a single TCR beta chain. Under the authors' procedure: The assay estimated nucleated cells by amplifying reference gene primers. Measured with immunoSEQ multiplex PCR; TCRdb has only the in-frame clones, and not every one. The V and J calls and clone size are taken from that table; D and trimming were inferred from the DNA. Of about 240,000 clones detected, over 80% appear once; the ten largest clones hold approximately 1.8%. The data belong to a study of blood T cell repertoires in COVID-19. Overall study context: From the United States, Italy and Spain came samples of acute and convalescent COVID-19.

The CDR3 covers 17 residues. J lost 9 bases, V lost 5 bases, and 14 bases had no gene match. Germline loops: CDR1 SGHDN, CDR2 FVKESK. The chain recombines TRBV14 with TRBJ1-6; 9 bases line up with TRBD1. The source of this sequence is a man between 25 and 39 years old who had recovered from COVID-19. The sample comprised peripheral blood. CDR3 bases: TGTGCCAGCAGCGTAGGGACAGGGAATTATTACAGTTCACCCCTCCACTTT. Its protein product is CASSVGTGNYYSSPLHF.